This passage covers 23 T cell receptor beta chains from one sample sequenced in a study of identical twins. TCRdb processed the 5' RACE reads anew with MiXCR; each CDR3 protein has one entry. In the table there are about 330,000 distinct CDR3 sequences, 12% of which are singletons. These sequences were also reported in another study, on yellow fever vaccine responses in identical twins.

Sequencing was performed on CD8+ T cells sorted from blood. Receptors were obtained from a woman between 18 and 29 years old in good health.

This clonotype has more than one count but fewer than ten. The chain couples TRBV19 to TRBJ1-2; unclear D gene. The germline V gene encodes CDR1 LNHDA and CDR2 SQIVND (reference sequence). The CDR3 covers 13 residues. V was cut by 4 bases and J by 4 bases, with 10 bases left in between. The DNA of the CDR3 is TGTGCCAGTAGTACTGACGGCCTCTATGGCTACACCTTC. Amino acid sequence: CASSTDGLYGYTF.

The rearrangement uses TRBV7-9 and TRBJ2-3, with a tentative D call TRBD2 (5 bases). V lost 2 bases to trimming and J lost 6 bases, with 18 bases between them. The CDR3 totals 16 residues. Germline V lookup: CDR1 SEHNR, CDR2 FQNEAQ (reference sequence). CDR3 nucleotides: TGTGCCAGCAGCTTAACCCTCGGGTGGGGAGTGGATACGCAGTATTTT. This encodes CASSLTLGWGVDTQYF.

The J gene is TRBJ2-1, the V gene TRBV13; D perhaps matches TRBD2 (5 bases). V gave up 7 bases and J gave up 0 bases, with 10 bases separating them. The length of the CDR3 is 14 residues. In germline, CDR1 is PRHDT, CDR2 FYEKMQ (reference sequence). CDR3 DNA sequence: TGTGCCAGCAATGAGCGGAGCTCCTACAATGAGCAGTTCTTC. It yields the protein CASNERSSYNEQFF.

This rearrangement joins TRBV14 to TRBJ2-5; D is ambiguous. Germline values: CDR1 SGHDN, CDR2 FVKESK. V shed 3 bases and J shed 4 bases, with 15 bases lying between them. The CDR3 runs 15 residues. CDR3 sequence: CASSHPPGERETQYF. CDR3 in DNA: TGTGCCAGCAGCCATCCCCCCGGCGAACGAGAGACCCAGTACTTC.

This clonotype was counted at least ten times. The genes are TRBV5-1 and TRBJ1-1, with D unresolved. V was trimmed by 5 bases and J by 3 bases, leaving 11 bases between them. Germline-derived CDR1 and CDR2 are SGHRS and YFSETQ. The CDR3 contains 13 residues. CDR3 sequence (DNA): TGCGCCAGCAGTTGGGATGTGGACACTGAAGCTTTCTTT. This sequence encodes CASSWDVDTEAFF.

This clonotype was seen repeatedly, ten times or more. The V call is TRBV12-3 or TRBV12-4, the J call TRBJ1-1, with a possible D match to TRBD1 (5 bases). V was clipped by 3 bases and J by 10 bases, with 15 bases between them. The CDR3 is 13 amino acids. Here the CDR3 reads CASSFWGSGVAFF. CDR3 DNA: TGTGCCAGCAGTTTTTGGGGCTCGGGGGTAGCTTTCTTT.

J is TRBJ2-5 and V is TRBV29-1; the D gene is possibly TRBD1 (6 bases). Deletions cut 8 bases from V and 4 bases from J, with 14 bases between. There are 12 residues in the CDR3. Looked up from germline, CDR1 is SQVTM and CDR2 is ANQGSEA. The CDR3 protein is CSFVCRGETQYF. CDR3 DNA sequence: TGCAGCTTTGTATGCAGGGGAGAGACCCAGTACTTC.

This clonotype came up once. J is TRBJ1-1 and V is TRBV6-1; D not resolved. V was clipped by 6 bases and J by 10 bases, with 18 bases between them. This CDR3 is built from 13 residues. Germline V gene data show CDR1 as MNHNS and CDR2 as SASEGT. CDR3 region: CASRSDPYNGAFF. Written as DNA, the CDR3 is TGTGCCAGCAGATCTGATCCTTATAATGGAGCTTTCTTT.

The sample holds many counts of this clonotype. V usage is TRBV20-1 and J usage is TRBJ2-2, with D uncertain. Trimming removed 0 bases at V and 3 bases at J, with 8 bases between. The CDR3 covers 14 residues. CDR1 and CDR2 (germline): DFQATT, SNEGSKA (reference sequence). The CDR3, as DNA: TGCAGTGCTAGAGATCACCAGGACACCGGGGAGCTGTTTTTT. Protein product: CSARDHQDTGELFF.

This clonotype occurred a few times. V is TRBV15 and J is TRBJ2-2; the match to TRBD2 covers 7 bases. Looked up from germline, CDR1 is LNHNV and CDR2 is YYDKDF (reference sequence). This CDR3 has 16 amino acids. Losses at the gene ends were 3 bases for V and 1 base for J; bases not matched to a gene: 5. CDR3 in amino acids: CATSSDSGQNTGELFF. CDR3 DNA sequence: TGTGCCACCAGCAGTGATAGCGGGCAGAACACCGGGGAGCTGTTTTTT.

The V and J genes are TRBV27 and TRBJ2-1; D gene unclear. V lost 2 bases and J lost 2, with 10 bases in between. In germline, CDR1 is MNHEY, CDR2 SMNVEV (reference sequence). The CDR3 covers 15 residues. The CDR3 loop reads CASSLQVGPYNEQFF. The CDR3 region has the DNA TGTGCCAGCAGTTTACAGGTTGGACCCTACAATGAGCAGTTCTTC.

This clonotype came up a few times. CDR3 coding DNA: TGTGCCAGCAGTTCCGAGACAGGGCCCAATCAGCCCCAGCATTTT. This encodes CASSSETGPNQPQHF. The rearrangement links TRBV12-3 or TRBV12-4 to TRBJ1-5, with 7 bases aligning to TRBD1. After removal of 4 bases from V and 3 bases from J, the junction contained 6 bases not matched to a gene. CDR3 length equals 15 residues.

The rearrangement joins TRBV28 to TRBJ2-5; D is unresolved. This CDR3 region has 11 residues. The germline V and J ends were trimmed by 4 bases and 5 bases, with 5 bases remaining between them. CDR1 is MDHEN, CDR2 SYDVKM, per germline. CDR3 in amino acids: CASSSNETQYF. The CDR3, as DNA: TGTGCCAGCAGTTCAAACGAGACCCAGTACTTC.

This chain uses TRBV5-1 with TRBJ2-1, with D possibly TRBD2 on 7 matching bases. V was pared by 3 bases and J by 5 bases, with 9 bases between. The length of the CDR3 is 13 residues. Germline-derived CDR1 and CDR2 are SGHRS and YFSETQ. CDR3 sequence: CASSWGGDNEQFF. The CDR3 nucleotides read TGCGCCAGCAGCTGGGGGGGCGACAATGAGCAGTTCTTC.

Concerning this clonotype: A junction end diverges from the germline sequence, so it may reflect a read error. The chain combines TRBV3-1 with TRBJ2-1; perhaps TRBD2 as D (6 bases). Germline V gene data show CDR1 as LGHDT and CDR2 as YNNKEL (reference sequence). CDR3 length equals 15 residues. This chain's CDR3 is CACSRGYGSTDEQFF. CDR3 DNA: TGTGCCTGCAGCCGGGGGTACGGGAGCACCGATGAGCAGTTCTTC.

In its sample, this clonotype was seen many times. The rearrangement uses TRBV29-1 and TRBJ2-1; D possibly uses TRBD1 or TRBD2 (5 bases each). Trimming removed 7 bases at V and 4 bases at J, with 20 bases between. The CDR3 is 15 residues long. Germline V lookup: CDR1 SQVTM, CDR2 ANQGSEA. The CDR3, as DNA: TGCAGCGGGACCTTAGGGACGGGGTTTTACAATGAGCAGTTCTTC. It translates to CSGTLGTGFYNEQFF.

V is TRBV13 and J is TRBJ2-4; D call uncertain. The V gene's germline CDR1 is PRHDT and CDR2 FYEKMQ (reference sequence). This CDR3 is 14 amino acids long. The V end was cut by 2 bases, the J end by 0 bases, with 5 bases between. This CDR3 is CASSLSLAKNIQYF. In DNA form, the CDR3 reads TGTGCCAGCAGCTTAAGTCTAGCCAAAAACATTCAGTACTTC.

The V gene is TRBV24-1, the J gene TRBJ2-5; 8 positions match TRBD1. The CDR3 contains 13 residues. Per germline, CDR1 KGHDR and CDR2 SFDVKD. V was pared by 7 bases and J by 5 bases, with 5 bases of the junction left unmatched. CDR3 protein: CATRRTGWETQYF. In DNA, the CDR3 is TGTGCCACCAGGAGGACAGGGTGGGAGACCCAGTACTTC.

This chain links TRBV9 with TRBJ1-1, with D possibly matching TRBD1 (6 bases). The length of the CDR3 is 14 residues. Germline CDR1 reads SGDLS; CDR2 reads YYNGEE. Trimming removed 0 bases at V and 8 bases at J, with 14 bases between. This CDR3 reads CASSVEGTFREAFF. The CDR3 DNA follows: TGTGCCAGCAGCGTAGAGGGGACATTTCGGGAAGCTTTCTTT. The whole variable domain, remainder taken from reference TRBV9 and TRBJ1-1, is DSGVTQTPKHLITATGQRVTLRCSPRSGDLSVYWYQQSLDQGLQFLIQYYNGEERAKGNILERFSAQQFPDLHSELNLSSLELGDSALYFCASSVEGTFREAFFGQGTRLTVV.

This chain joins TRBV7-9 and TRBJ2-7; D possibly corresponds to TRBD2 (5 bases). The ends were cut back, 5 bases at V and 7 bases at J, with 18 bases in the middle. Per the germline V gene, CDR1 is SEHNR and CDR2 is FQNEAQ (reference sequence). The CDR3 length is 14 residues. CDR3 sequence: CASSNRAAAGEQYF. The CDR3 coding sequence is TGTGCCAGCAGCAATAGGGCAGCGGCCGGGGAGCAGTACTTC.

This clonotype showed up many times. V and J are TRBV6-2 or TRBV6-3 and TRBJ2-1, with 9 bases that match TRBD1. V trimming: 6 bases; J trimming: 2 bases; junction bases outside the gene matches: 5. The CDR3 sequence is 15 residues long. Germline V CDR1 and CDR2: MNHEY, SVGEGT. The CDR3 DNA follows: TGTGCCAGCAGGCCGACAGGGGGGCCCTACAATGAGCAGTTCTTC. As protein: CASRPTGGPYNEQFF.

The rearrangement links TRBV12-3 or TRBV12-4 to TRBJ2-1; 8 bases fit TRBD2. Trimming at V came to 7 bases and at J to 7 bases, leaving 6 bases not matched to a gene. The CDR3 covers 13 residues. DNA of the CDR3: TGTGCCAGCACCCTAGCGGGCTGGAATGAGCAGTTCTTC. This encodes CASTLAGWNEQFF.

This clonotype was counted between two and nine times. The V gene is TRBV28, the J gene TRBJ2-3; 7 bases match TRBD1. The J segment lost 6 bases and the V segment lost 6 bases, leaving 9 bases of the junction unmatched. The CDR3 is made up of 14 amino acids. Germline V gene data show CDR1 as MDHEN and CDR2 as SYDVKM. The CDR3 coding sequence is TGTGCCAGCAGAACGACAGGGTGGGTTGATACGCAGTATTTT. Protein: CASRTTGWVDTQYF.